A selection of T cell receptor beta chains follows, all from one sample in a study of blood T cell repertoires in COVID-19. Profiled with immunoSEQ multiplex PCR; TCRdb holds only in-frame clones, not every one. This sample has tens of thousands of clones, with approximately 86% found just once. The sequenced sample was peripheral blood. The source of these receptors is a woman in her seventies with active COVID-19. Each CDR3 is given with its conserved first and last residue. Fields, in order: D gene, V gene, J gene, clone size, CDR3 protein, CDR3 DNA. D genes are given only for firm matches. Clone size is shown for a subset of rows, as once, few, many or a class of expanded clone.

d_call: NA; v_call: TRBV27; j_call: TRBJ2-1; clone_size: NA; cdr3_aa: CASSSLEGSYNEQFF; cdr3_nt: TGTGCCAGCAGCTCACTAGAAGGATCCTACAATGAGCAGTTCTTC
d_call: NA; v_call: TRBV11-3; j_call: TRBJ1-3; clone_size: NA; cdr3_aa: CASSPPDRIGANTIYF; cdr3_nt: TGTGCCAGCAGCCCGCCCGACCGAATTGGGGCTAACACCATATATTTT
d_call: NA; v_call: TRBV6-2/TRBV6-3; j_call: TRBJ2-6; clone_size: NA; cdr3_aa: CASSYSARFSGANVLTF; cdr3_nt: TGTGCCAGCAGTTACTCAGCCCGGTTCTCTGGGGCCAACGTCCTGACTTTC
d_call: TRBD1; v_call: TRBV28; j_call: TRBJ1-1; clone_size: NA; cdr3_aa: CASRYRGLGTEAFF; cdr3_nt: TGTGCCAGCAGATACAGGGGATTGGGCACTGAAGCTTTCTTT
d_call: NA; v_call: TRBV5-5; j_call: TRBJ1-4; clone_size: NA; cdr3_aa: CASSLLGTKATNEKLFF; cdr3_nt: TGTGCCAGCAGCCTGCTGGGGACAAAAGCAACTAATGAAAAACTGTTTTTT
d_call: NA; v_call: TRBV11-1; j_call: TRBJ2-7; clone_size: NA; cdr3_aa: CASSLGGVYEQYF; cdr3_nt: TGTGCCAGCAGCCTGGGGGGAGTCTACGAGCAGTACTTC
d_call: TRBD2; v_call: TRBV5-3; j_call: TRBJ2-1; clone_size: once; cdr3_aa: CARSRTNWDQRGSYNEQFF; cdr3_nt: TGTGCCAGAAGCCGCACCAATTGGGACCAGCGGGGCTCCTACAATGAGCAGTTCTTC
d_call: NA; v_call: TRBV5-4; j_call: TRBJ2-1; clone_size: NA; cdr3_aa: CASSVGLTDEQFF; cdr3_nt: TGTGCCAGCAGCGTCGGACTAACGGATGAGCAGTTCTTC
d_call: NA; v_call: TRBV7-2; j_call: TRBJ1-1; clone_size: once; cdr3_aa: CASSLEAGRTEAFF; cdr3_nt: TGTGCCAGCAGCTTAGAGGCAGGGAGGACTGAAGCTTTCTTT
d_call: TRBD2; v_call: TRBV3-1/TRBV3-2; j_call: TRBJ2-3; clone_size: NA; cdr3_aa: CASSQASGGRDTQYF; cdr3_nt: TGTGCCAGCAGCCAAGCTAGCGGGGGCAGAGATACGCAGTATTTT
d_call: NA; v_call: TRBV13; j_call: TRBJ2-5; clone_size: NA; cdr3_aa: CASSLGRSKTQYF; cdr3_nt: TGTGCCAGCAGCTTAGGCAGGTCAAAGACCCAGTACTTC
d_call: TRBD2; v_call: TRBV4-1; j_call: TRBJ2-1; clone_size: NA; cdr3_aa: CASSQGGGYNEQFF; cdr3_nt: TGCGCCAGCAGCCAAGGGGGGGGCTACAATGAGCAGTTCTTC
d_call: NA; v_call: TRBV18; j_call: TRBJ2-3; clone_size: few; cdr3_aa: CASSPYTDTQYF; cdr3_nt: TGTGCCAGCTCACCTTACACAGATACGCAGTATTTT
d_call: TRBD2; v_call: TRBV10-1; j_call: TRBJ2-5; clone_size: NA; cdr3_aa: CASSESSGGGLETQYF; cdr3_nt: TGCGCCAGCAGTGAGTCTAGCGGGGGAGGGTTGGAGACCCAGTACTTC
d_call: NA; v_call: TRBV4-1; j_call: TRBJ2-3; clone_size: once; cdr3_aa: CASSQDLALVGRTQYF; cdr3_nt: TGCGCCAGCAGCCAAGATCTGGCCCTAGTGGGGAGGACGCAGTATTTT
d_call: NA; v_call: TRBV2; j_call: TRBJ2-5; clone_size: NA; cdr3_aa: CASSPRARLQETQYF; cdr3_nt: TGTGCCAGCAGCCCCAGGGCGAGGCTTCAAGAGACCCAGTACTTC
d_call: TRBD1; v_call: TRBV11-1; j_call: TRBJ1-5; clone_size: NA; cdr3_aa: CASSPGTGYGPQHF; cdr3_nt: TGTGCCAGCAGCCCTGGGACAGGGTATGGTCCCCAGCATTTT
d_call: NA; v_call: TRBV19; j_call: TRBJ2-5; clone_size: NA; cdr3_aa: CASTPSGRAGETQYF; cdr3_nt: TGTGCCAGTACCCCTTCTGGCCGGGCGGGAGAGACCCAGTACTTC
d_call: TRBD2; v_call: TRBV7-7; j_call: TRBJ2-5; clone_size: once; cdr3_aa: CASSLGSSGGHQETQYF; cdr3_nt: TGTGCCAGCAGCTTAGGATCTAGCGGGGGACATCAAGAGACCCAGTACTTC
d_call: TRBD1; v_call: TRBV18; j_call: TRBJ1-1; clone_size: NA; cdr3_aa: CASSPNGQGSEAFF; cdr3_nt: TGTGCCAGCTCACCGAACGGACAGGGTTCGGAAGCTTTCTTT
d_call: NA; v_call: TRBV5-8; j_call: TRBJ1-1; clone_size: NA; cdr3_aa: CASSLHIRGRTGTEAFF; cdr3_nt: TGTGCCAGCAGCCTCCATATCCGGGGTCGGACGGGGACTGAAGCTTTCTTT
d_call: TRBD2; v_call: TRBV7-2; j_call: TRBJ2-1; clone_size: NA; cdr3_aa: CASSHISGGVIEQFF; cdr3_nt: TGTGCCAGCAGCCACATAAGCGGGGGGGTTATTGAGCAGTTCTTC
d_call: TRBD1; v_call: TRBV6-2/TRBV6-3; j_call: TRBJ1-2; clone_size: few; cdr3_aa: CASNPRTGIGGYTF; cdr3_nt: TGTGCCAGCAACCCTCGGACAGGGATCGGTGGCTACACCTTC
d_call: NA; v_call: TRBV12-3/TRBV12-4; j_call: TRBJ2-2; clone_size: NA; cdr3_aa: CASSRGAYGELFF; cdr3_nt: TGTGCCAGCAGTCGGGGGGCATACGGGGAGCTGTTTTTT
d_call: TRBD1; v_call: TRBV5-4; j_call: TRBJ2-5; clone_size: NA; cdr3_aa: CASSRTGSAETQYF; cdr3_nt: TGTGCCAGCAGCCGGACAGGGTCAGCAGAGACCCAGTACTTC
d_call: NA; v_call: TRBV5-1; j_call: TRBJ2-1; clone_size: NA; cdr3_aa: CASSLVGDINNEQFF; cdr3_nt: TGCGCCAGCAGCTTGGTAGGGGATATCAACAATGAGCAGTTCTTC
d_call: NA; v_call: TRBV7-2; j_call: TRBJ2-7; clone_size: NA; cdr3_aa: CASSLAHGFYEQYF; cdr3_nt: TGTGCCAGCAGCTTAGCGCACGGGTTCTACGAGCAGTACTTC
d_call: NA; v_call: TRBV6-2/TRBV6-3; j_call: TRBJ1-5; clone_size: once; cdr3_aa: CASSYPDYSNQPQHF; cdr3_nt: TGTGCCAGCAGTTACCCAGACTATAGCAATCAGCCCCAGCATTTT
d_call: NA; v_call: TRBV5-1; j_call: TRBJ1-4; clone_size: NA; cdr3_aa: CASSPGHGNEKLFF; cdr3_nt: TGCGCCAGCAGCCCGGGACACGGGAATGAAAAACTGTTTTTT
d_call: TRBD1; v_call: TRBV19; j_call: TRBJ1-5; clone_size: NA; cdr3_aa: CASSIDRIPGQGQYSNQPQHF; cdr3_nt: TGTGCCAGTAGTATAGATCGGATTCCGGGACAGGGGCAATATAGCAATCAGCCCCAGCATTTT
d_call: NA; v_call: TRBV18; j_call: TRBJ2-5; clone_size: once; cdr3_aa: CASSLNAGPEGQETQYF; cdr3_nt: TGTGCCAGCTCACTGAATGCCGGGCCGGAGGGACAAGAGACCCAGTACTTC